This TCR beta chain appears in the sequencing data of a study of blood T cell repertoires in COVID-19. In the original analysis: The authors estimated nucleated cell counts from reference gene primer amplification. Only in-frame clones appear in the TCRdb table, and some are missing; sequencing was by immunoSEQ multiplex PCR. The DNA was the basis for D and trimming; V, J and clone size are from that table. Of about 300,000 clones in the sample, around nine tenths were seen once. Germline V gives CDR1 LGHNA, CDR2 YSLEER. The CDR3 runs 14 residues. Trimming took 0 bases from V and 0 from J, leaving 5 bases between them.

Sequenced sample: PBMCs or T cells enriched from blood (not recorded which). This clonotype originated in a woman aged 25 to 39 who had recovered from COVID-19. The V gene is TRBV4-3, the J gene TRBJ1-2; D is ambiguous. CDR3 amino acids: CASSQDRSNYGYTF. DNA of the CDR3: TGCGCCAGCAGCCAAGATCGTTCTAACTATGGCTACACCTTC.